This is a list of T cell receptor beta chains from one sample in a study of blood T cell repertoires in COVID-19. Profiling relied on immunoSEQ multiplex PCR, and the TCRdb table lists in-frame clones only, not all of them. This repertoire shows some 290,000 clones, roughly 87% found once; its top ten account for 2.2%. The material sequenced was peripheral blood. Receptor source: a woman aged 50 to 65 who had recovered from COVID-19. CDR3s include the opening cysteine and the closing phenylalanine or tryptophan. The order of the fields is clone size, V gene, D gene, CDR3 length, J gene, CDR3 DNA, CDR3 protein. A D gene is named only where the DNA matches it firmly. Not every row has a clone size; where given, it reads once, few, many or a size class.

clone_size: .; v_call: TRBV30; d_call: .; cdr3_length: 12; j_call: TRBJ1-3; cdr3_nt: TGTGCCTGGAGTCCACCCGGGAACACCATATATTTT; cdr3_aa: CAWSPPGNTIYF
clone_size: .; v_call: TRBV5-6; d_call: TRBD1; cdr3_length: 13; j_call: TRBJ1-2; cdr3_nt: TGTGCCACCACACCGAGAAGGGGGCATGGCTACACCTTC; cdr3_aa: CATTPRRGHGYTF
clone_size: .; v_call: TRBV5-1; d_call: TRBD1; cdr3_length: 14; j_call: TRBJ1-1; cdr3_nt: TGCGCCAGCAGCTCGGGACAGCCGAACACTGAAGCTTTCTTT; cdr3_aa: CASSSGQPNTEAFF
clone_size: .; v_call: TRBV28; d_call: .; cdr3_length: 14; j_call: TRBJ2-5; cdr3_nt: TGTGCCAGCAGTAAGAGGACGGGAGCGGAGACCCAGTACTTC; cdr3_aa: CASSKRTGAETQYF
clone_size: .; v_call: TRBV5-6; d_call: .; cdr3_length: 14; j_call: TRBJ1-1; cdr3_nt: TGTGCCAGCAGCCCGGGGGAAGGGAGCACTGAAGCTTTCTTT; cdr3_aa: CASSPGEGSTEAFF
clone_size: .; v_call: TRBV30; d_call: .; cdr3_length: 14; j_call: TRBJ2-1; cdr3_nt: TGTGCCCTAGGGGGGGCCATCTCCTACAATGAGCAGTTCTTC; cdr3_aa: CALGGAISYNEQFF
clone_size: .; v_call: TRBV10-3; d_call: TRBD2; cdr3_length: 13; j_call: TRBJ2-7; cdr3_nt: TGTGCCAGTATGCAGCGGGGACCCTACGAGCAGTACTTC; cdr3_aa: CASMQRGPYEQYF
clone_size: .; v_call: TRBV7-2; d_call: TRBD2; cdr3_length: 15; j_call: TRBJ2-1; cdr3_nt: TGTGCCAGCAGCTTAGGGAGCGGGGGCCACACTGAGCAGTTCTTC; cdr3_aa: CASSLGSGGHTEQFF
clone_size: few; v_call: TRBV10-3; d_call: TRBD1; cdr3_length: 16; j_call: TRBJ1-4; cdr3_nt: TGTGCCATCAGTCCGGGACAGCAACTTACTAATGAAAAACTGTTTTTT; cdr3_aa: CAISPGQQLTNEKLFF
clone_size: .; v_call: TRBV19; d_call: TRBD2; cdr3_length: 14; j_call: TRBJ2-3; cdr3_nt: TGTGCCAGTAGTTCGGGACTAGCGGGTGATACGCAGTATTTT; cdr3_aa: CASSSGLAGDTQYF
clone_size: .; v_call: TRBV28; d_call: TRBD1; cdr3_length: 14; j_call: TRBJ1-1; cdr3_nt: TGTGCCAGCAGTCAAGGGGGCCTGGGATCCGAAGCTTTCTTT; cdr3_aa: CASSQGGLGSEAFF
clone_size: .; v_call: TRBV29-1; d_call: .; cdr3_length: 12; j_call: TRBJ1-2; cdr3_nt: TGCAGCGTTGAGCCAGGCAACTATGGCTACACCTTC; cdr3_aa: CSVEPGNYGYTF
clone_size: .; v_call: TRBV7-2; d_call: TRBD2; cdr3_length: 17; j_call: TRBJ2-1; cdr3_nt: TGTGCCAGCAGCTTGACCCTAGCGGGGGGCAGCTACAATGAGCAGTTCTTC; cdr3_aa: CASSLTLAGGSYNEQFF
clone_size: .; v_call: TRBV27; d_call: .; cdr3_length: 15; j_call: TRBJ2-7; cdr3_nt: TGTGCCAGCAGGCCGATAGGAGCCAGCTCCTACGAGCAGTACTTC; cdr3_aa: CASRPIGASSYEQYF
clone_size: .; v_call: TRBV30; d_call: .; cdr3_length: 15; j_call: TRBJ1-3; cdr3_nt: TGTGCCTGGAGCCCCGCAGGGTTCTCTGGAAACACCATATATTTT; cdr3_aa: CAWSPAGFSGNTIYF
clone_size: .; v_call: TRBV27; d_call: TRBD1; cdr3_length: 16; j_call: TRBJ1-1; cdr3_nt: TGTGCCAGCAACCTCCACAGGGGAGCGATGAACACTGAAGCTTTCTTT; cdr3_aa: CASNLHRGAMNTEAFF
clone_size: .; v_call: TRBV5-6; d_call: TRBD1; cdr3_length: 14; j_call: TRBJ2-5; cdr3_nt: TGTGCCAGCAGGGTGAGGGGACAGCAAGAGACCCAGTACTTC; cdr3_aa: CASRVRGQQETQYF
clone_size: .; v_call: TRBV7-3; d_call: .; cdr3_length: 13; j_call: TRBJ2-6; cdr3_nt: TGTGCCAGCAGCCAATCTGGGGCCAACGTCCTGACTTTC; cdr3_aa: CASSQSGANVLTF
clone_size: once; v_call: TRBV18; d_call: TRBD1; cdr3_length: 18; j_call: TRBJ1-4; cdr3_nt: TGTGCCAGCTCACCATTAGTTCAGTTTGGGACAGGGAATGAAAAACTGTTTTTT; cdr3_aa: CASSPLVQFGTGNEKLFF
clone_size: once; v_call: TRBV9; d_call: .; cdr3_length: 17; j_call: TRBJ1-2; cdr3_nt: TGTGCCAGCAGCGTAGTCCCCGACAGCCTATTTAACTATGGCTACACCTTC; cdr3_aa: CASSVVPDSLFNYGYTF
clone_size: .; v_call: TRBV5-1; d_call: .; cdr3_length: 16; j_call: TRBJ2-5; cdr3_nt: TGCGCCAGCAGCTTGGGAGTGGGGGCCGGGGATGAGACCCAGTACTTC; cdr3_aa: CASSLGVGAGDETQYF
clone_size: .; v_call: TRBV3-1/TRBV3-2; d_call: .; cdr3_length: 13; j_call: TRBJ1-1; cdr3_nt: TGTGCCAGCAGTCAAGGAGGGAACACTGAAGCTTTCTTT; cdr3_aa: CASSQGGNTEAFF
clone_size: .; v_call: TRBV14; d_call: .; cdr3_length: 15; j_call: TRBJ2-7; cdr3_nt: TGTGCCAGCAGCCAAGACGGCGAGCGATCACTACGGCAGTACTTC; cdr3_aa: CASSQDGERSLRQYF
clone_size: .; v_call: TRBV28; d_call: TRBD1; cdr3_length: 15; j_call: TRBJ1-2; cdr3_nt: TGTGCCAGCAGTCCCGGGACAGGGAACCCCTCTGGCTACACCTTC; cdr3_aa: CASSPGTGNPSGYTF
clone_size: .; v_call: TRBV7-8; d_call: .; cdr3_length: 11; j_call: TRBJ2-1; cdr3_nt: TGTGCCAGCAGCAGCTTCGATGAGCAGTTCTTC; cdr3_aa: CASSSFDEQFF
clone_size: .; v_call: TRBV13; d_call: .; cdr3_length: 14; j_call: TRBJ2-7; cdr3_nt: TGTGCCAGCAGCCTAACGGGTTCGAACTACGAGCAGTACTTC; cdr3_aa: CASSLTGSNYEQYF
clone_size: .; v_call: TRBV9; d_call: TRBD1; cdr3_length: 15; j_call: TRBJ2-1; cdr3_nt: TGTGCCAGCAGCGCCCCCGGGACAGGGGGCAATGAGCAGTTCTTC; cdr3_aa: CASSAPGTGGNEQFF
clone_size: .; v_call: TRBV10-1; d_call: .; cdr3_length: 12; j_call: TRBJ2-7; cdr3_nt: TGCGCCAGCCCTCGAGACAGCTACGAGCAGTACTTC; cdr3_aa: CASPRDSYEQYF
clone_size: once; v_call: TRBV7-9; d_call: .; cdr3_length: 12; j_call: TRBJ1-5; cdr3_nt: TGTGCCAGCAGCTTAGGCGGTCGGCCCCAGCATTTT; cdr3_aa: CASSLGGRPQHF
clone_size: .; v_call: TRBV5-4; d_call: .; cdr3_length: 13; j_call: TRBJ1-1; cdr3_nt: TGTGCCAGCAGCGGCAGGGGATCCACTGAAGCTTTCTTT; cdr3_aa: CASSGRGSTEAFF
clone_size: .; v_call: TRBV6-2/TRBV6-3; d_call: TRBD2; cdr3_length: 14; j_call: TRBJ2-1; cdr3_nt: TGTGCCAGCAGTTACTCGGGCGGGAGGCCTGAGCAGTTCTTC; cdr3_aa: CASSYSGGRPEQFF
clone_size: .; v_call: TRBV30; d_call: .; cdr3_length: 17; j_call: TRBJ2-6; cdr3_nt: TGTGCCTGGAGTGTACGGGGGGCAGGGTATGGGGCCAACGTCCTGACTTTC; cdr3_aa: CAWSVRGAGYGANVLTF
clone_size: .; v_call: TRBV6-5; d_call: .; cdr3_length: 12; j_call: TRBJ1-1; cdr3_nt: TGTGCCAGCAGTTACGTGAGGACTGAAGCTTTCTTT; cdr3_aa: CASSYVRTEAFF
clone_size: once; v_call: TRBV7-9; d_call: .; cdr3_length: 13; j_call: TRBJ2-7; cdr3_nt: TGTGCCAGCAGCTCCACCCAGGCGTACGAGCAGTACTTC; cdr3_aa: CASSSTQAYEQYF
clone_size: once; v_call: TRBV28; d_call: .; cdr3_length: 13; j_call: TRBJ1-2; cdr3_nt: TGTGCCAGCAGTTTTGGGACATCTTATGGCTACACCTTC; cdr3_aa: CASSFGTSYGYTF
clone_size: .; v_call: TRBV30; d_call: .; cdr3_length: 12; j_call: TRBJ2-7; cdr3_nt: TGTGCCTGGAGTATCAATGGAGTCCAGCAGTACTTC; cdr3_aa: CAWSINGVQQYF
clone_size: .; v_call: TRBV30; d_call: .; cdr3_length: 15; j_call: TRBJ1-1; cdr3_nt: TGTGCCTGGGCCCGGGAGGGAGCCGGGGACACTGAAGCTTTCTTT; cdr3_aa: CAWAREGAGDTEAFF
clone_size: .; v_call: TRBV7-2; d_call: TRBD1; cdr3_length: 14; j_call: TRBJ1-5; cdr3_nt: TGTGCCAGCAGCTTGACAGGGAAGTATCAGCCCCAGCATTTT; cdr3_aa: CASSLTGKYQPQHF
clone_size: .; v_call: TRBV5-1; d_call: TRBD1; cdr3_length: 13; j_call: TRBJ1-2; cdr3_nt: TGCGCCAGCAGCACGGGGACAGGGTATGGCTACACCTTC; cdr3_aa: CASSTGTGYGYTF
clone_size: .; v_call: TRBV19; d_call: .; cdr3_length: 15; j_call: TRBJ1-5; cdr3_nt: TGTGCCAGTAGTATAGTTCTTCTTAGCAATCAGCCCCAGCATTTT; cdr3_aa: CASSIVLLSNQPQHF
clone_size: once; v_call: TRBV6-5; d_call: .; cdr3_length: 15; j_call: TRBJ1-6; cdr3_nt: TGTGCCAGCACCGGAGAGGGGGGGTCAGCTTCACCCCTCCACTTT; cdr3_aa: CASTGEGGSASPLHF
clone_size: few; v_call: TRBV18; d_call: TRBD2; cdr3_length: 17; j_call: TRBJ2-1; cdr3_nt: TGTGCCAGCTCACCACCGGAAGGGGAGCGGGGGCACAATGAGCAGTTCTTC; cdr3_aa: CASSPPEGERGHNEQFF
clone_size: .; v_call: TRBV27; d_call: .; cdr3_length: 13; j_call: TRBJ2-2; cdr3_nt: TGTGCCAGCAGCCGGGGAGTCGCCGGGGAGCTGTTTTTT; cdr3_aa: CASSRGVAGELFF
clone_size: .; v_call: TRBV2; d_call: .; cdr3_length: 14; j_call: TRBJ1-4; cdr3_nt: TGTGCCAGCAGTGACTCGGGGGTCCGGGAAAAACTGTTTTTT; cdr3_aa: CASSDSGVREKLFF
clone_size: .; v_call: TRBV18; d_call: .; cdr3_length: 12; j_call: TRBJ1-1; cdr3_nt: TGTGCCAGCTCACCAGGCACAGAGGAAGCTTTCTTT; cdr3_aa: CASSPGTEEAFF
clone_size: .; v_call: TRBV10-3; d_call: .; cdr3_length: 14; j_call: TRBJ1-4; cdr3_nt: TGTGCCATCAGTGGACATGCAACTAATGAAAAACTGTTTTTT; cdr3_aa: CAISGHATNEKLFF
clone_size: .; v_call: TRBV30; d_call: .; cdr3_length: 14; j_call: TRBJ1-4; cdr3_nt: TGTGCCTGGAGTGTTTGGACAGCTAATGAAAAACTGTTTTTT; cdr3_aa: CAWSVWTANEKLFF
clone_size: .; v_call: TRBV7-9; d_call: TRBD1; cdr3_length: 16; j_call: TRBJ1-1; cdr3_nt: TGTGCCAGCAGGGTAAGAGAACAGGGGGCGCAAGGTAAAGCTTTCTTT; cdr3_aa: CASRVREQGAQGKAFF